This T cell receptor beta chain was documented in a study of response to subunit inactivated influenza vaccine. Germline V lookup: CDR1 MNHEY, CDR2 SVGEGT. The length of the CDR3 is 17 residues. Trimming removed 5 bases from V and 4 bases from J; junction bases left unmatched: 13. TCRdb reanalysed the RT-PCR reads using MiXCR and keeps one entry per CDR3 protein. The table shows some 570,000 distinct CDR3 sequences, with 11% occurring only once. The same sample was also studied in work on T cells expressing NK-cell markers. From that report: The authors made TCR beta cDNA libraries by 5'RACE template switching. This switching added a universal primer site and UMIs. The study sequenced eight donors, seven HCMV-seropositive and one seronegative. Sorting was limited to alpha-beta TCR-expressing T cells with an anti-gamma-delta TCR antibody in several experiments. In 6 or 7 donors, dominant NKG2C+ clonotypes were about 1.0-7.5% of CD8+ T cells.

The rearrangement links TRBV6-2 or TRBV6-3 to TRBJ2-7, with TRBD2 identical over 11 bases. The clonotype was recovered from a man aged 50-59 years who received an inactivated influenza vaccine. The source was PBMCs from blood, collected on the day of vaccination. As DNA, the CDR3 is TGTGCCAGCAGTCACAGGTCCGAGACTAGCGGGAAGTACGAGCAGTACTTC. Translation gives CASSHRSETSGKYEQYF.